A selection of T cell receptor beta chains follows, all from one sample in a study of CD8+ T cells in alopecia areata. The table came from immunoSEQ multiplex PCR; TCRdb's copy has only in-frame clones and leaves some out. Altogether about 250,000 clones are present, 67% being singletons, with the ten largest covering 1% to 1.5%. The sequences come from CD4+ T cells sorted from blood, collected at week 0. These receptor sequences come from a human donor with alopecia areata. CDR3s include the opening cysteine and the closing phenylalanine or tryptophan. Fields, in order: CDR3 length, D gene, clone size, V gene, J gene, CDR3 protein, CDR3 DNA. A D gene is named only where the DNA matches it firmly. Clone size appears in some rows only: once, few, many, or a class for an expanded clone.

len: 11; d_gene: .; abundance: .; v_gene: TRBV29-1; j_gene: TRBJ2-1; CDR3aa: CSVLPGRIQFF; CDR3nt: TGCAGCGTGCTACCAGGGAGGATTCAGTTCTTC
len: 12; d_gene: .; abundance: few; v_gene: TRBV19; j_gene: TRBJ2-7; CDR3aa: CATRGNSYEQYF; CDR3nt: TGTGCCACCAGGGGTAACTCCTACGAGCAGTACTTC
len: 14; d_gene: .; abundance: .; v_gene: TRBV5-6; j_gene: TRBJ2-5; CDR3aa: CASSRVAGQETQYF; CDR3nt: TGTGCCAGCAGCCGAGTGGCGGGGCAAGAGACCCAGTACTTC
len: 17; d_gene: .; abundance: .; v_gene: TRBV4-1; j_gene: TRBJ2-5; CDR3aa: CASSQAPLQLSGETQYF; CDR3nt: TGCGCCAGCAGCCAAGCCCCTTTACAGTTATCGGGGGAGACCCAGTACTTC
len: 15; d_gene: TRBD1; abundance: .; v_gene: TRBV5-1; j_gene: TRBJ2-5; CDR3aa: CASSLFRGQKETQYF; CDR3nt: TGCGCCAGCAGCTTGTTTAGGGGGCAAAAAGAGACCCAGTACTTC
len: 13; d_gene: .; abundance: .; v_gene: TRBV29-1; j_gene: TRBJ2-7; CDR3aa: CSGGRGANYEQYF; CDR3nt: TGCAGCGGCGGCAGGGGTGCTAACTACGAGCAGTACTTC
len: 11; d_gene: .; abundance: .; v_gene: TRBV30; j_gene: TRBJ2-1; CDR3aa: CAWSVRGGQFF; CDR3nt: TGTGCCTGGAGTGTACGGGGAGGGCAGTTCTTC
len: 13; d_gene: .; abundance: .; v_gene: TRBV29-1; j_gene: TRBJ1-1; CDR3aa: CSVTADSYTEAFF; CDR3nt: TGCAGCGTTACCGCCGACTCCTACACTGAAGCTTTCTTT
len: 17; d_gene: TRBD1; abundance: .; v_gene: TRBV7-9; j_gene: TRBJ1-4; CDR3aa: CASSLGQGAATNEKLFF; CDR3nt: TGTGCCAGCAGCTTAGGACAGGGGGCCGCCACTAATGAAAAACTGTTTTTT
len: 18; d_gene: .; abundance: .; v_gene: TRBV18; j_gene: TRBJ2-4; CDR3aa: CASSPRELADIAKNIQYF; CDR3nt: TGTGCCAGCTCACCAAGGGAGCTAGCAGATATAGCCAAAAACATTCAGTACTTC
len: 12; d_gene: .; abundance: .; v_gene: TRBV29-1; j_gene: TRBJ1-1; CDR3aa: CSYRGGGTEAFF; CDR3nt: TGCAGCTACCGGGGGGGAGGGACTGAAGCTTTCTTT
len: 13; d_gene: .; abundance: .; v_gene: TRBV5-6; j_gene: TRBJ2-6; CDR3aa: CASSSLGANVLTF; CDR3nt: TGTGCCAGCAGCAGCCTAGGGGCCAACGTCCTGACTTTC
len: 12; d_gene: .; abundance: .; v_gene: TRBV29-1; j_gene: TRBJ2-1; CDR3aa: CSVAVVDNEQFF; CDR3nt: TGCAGCGTTGCTGTAGTGGACAATGAGCAGTTCTTC
len: 14; d_gene: .; abundance: .; v_gene: TRBV29-1; j_gene: TRBJ2-1; CDR3aa: CSAVDRSSYNEQFF; CDR3nt: TGCAGCGCTGTAGACCGTAGCTCCTACAATGAGCAGTTCTTC
len: 13; d_gene: TRBD1; abundance: few; v_gene: TRBV29-1; j_gene: TRBJ2-7; CDR3aa: CSVEGTGAYEQYF; CDR3nt: TGCAGCGTTGAGGGTACAGGGGCCTACGAGCAGTACTTC
len: 14; d_gene: .; abundance: .; v_gene: TRBV9; j_gene: TRBJ1-1; CDR3aa: CASSPTGMNTEAFF; CDR3nt: TGTGCCAGCAGCCCGACAGGAATGAACACTGAAGCTTTCTTT
len: 14; d_gene: .; abundance: few; v_gene: TRBV29-1; j_gene: TRBJ2-5; CDR3aa: CSVAPDTQGETQYF; CDR3nt: TGCAGCGTTGCCCCGGACACCCAGGGGGAGACCCAGTACTTC
len: 14; d_gene: TRBD1; abundance: .; v_gene: TRBV5-1; j_gene: TRBJ2-3; CDR3aa: CASSWTGYADTQYF; CDR3nt: TGCGCCAGCAGCTGGACAGGGTATGCAGATACGCAGTATTTT
len: 14; d_gene: TRBD1; abundance: .; v_gene: TRBV30; j_gene: TRBJ1-2; CDR3aa: CAWNGQGAQYGYTF; CDR3nt: TGTGCCTGGAACGGACAGGGGGCTCAGTATGGCTACACCTTC
len: 16; d_gene: TRBD2; abundance: .; v_gene: TRBV29-1; j_gene: TRBJ2-1; CDR3aa: CSVETLAGVSYNEQFF; CDR3nt: TGCAGCGTTGAAACTTTAGCGGGGGTGTCCTACAATGAGCAGTTCTTC
len: 14; d_gene: .; abundance: few; v_gene: TRBV5-4; j_gene: TRBJ1-3; CDR3aa: CAVTGLRSGNTIYF; CDR3nt: TGTGCCGTGACGGGACTTCGCTCTGGAAACACCATATATTTT
len: 13; d_gene: .; abundance: few; v_gene: TRBV29-1; j_gene: TRBJ1-2; CDR3aa: CSVGSGSGYGYTF; CDR3nt: TGCAGCGTTGGGTCAGGCTCGGGCTATGGCTACACCTTC
len: 14; d_gene: .; abundance: .; v_gene: TRBV5-1; j_gene: TRBJ1-3; CDR3aa: CASSPGRSGNTIYF; CDR3nt: TGCGCCAGCAGCCCGGGACGTTCTGGAAACACCATATATTTT
len: 16; d_gene: TRBD2; abundance: .; v_gene: TRBV7-2; j_gene: TRBJ2-5; CDR3aa: CASSLLLAGGLETQYF; CDR3nt: TGTGCCAGCAGCTTACTCTTAGCGGGGGGGCTGGAGACCCAGTACTTC
len: 11; d_gene: .; abundance: few; v_gene: TRBV29-1; j_gene: TRBJ1-2; CDR3aa: CSVVDRRGYTF; CDR3nt: TGCAGCGTGGTTGACAGGCGTGGCTACACCTTC
len: 16; d_gene: .; abundance: .; v_gene: TRBV7-3; j_gene: TRBJ1-1; CDR3aa: CASSLTIGQGHTEAFF; CDR3nt: TGTGCCAGCAGCTTAACGATTGGCCAGGGTCACACTGAAGCTTTCTTT
len: 14; d_gene: .; abundance: .; v_gene: TRBV29-1; j_gene: TRBJ2-2; CDR3aa: CSAVRGVNTGELFF; CDR3nt: TGCAGCGCCGTCAGGGGTGTGAACACCGGGGAGCTGTTTTTT
len: 13; d_gene: TRBD1; abundance: .; v_gene: TRBV5-4; j_gene: TRBJ2-7; CDR3aa: CATMDRNSYEQYF; CDR3nt: TGTGCCACCATGGACAGGAACTCCTACGAGCAGTACTTC
len: 17; d_gene: TRBD2; abundance: few; v_gene: TRBV12-5; j_gene: TRBJ2-3; CDR3aa: CASGLVQRLAAYDTQYF; CDR3nt: TGTGCTAGTGGTTTGGTACAGAGACTAGCGGCTTATGATACGCAGTATTTT
len: 15; d_gene: .; abundance: .; v_gene: TRBV7-2; j_gene: TRBJ2-1; CDR3aa: CASSFYQGSYNEQFF; CDR3nt: TGTGCCAGCAGCTTCTATCAGGGCTCCTACAATGAGCAGTTCTTC
len: 14; d_gene: TRBD1; abundance: .; v_gene: TRBV29-1; j_gene: TRBJ1-1; CDR3aa: CSVEVQGKSTEAFF; CDR3nt: TGCAGCGTTGAAGTACAGGGGAAGAGCACTGAAGCTTTCTTT
len: 15; d_gene: .; abundance: few; v_gene: TRBV7-9; j_gene: TRBJ2-5; CDR3aa: CASSPTVAGMETQYF; CDR3nt: TGTGCCAGCAGCCCCACTGTGGCGGGGATGGAGACCCAGTACTTC
len: 13; d_gene: .; abundance: .; v_gene: TRBV30; j_gene: TRBJ2-1; CDR3aa: CASARTHYNEQFF; CDR3nt: TGTGCCTCGGCCCGGACCCATTACAATGAGCAGTTCTTC
len: 16; d_gene: TRBD1; abundance: .; v_gene: TRBV5-1; j_gene: TRBJ2-7; CDR3aa: CASSPSPTGKSYEQYF; CDR3nt: TGCGCCAGCAGCCCGAGTCCGACAGGGAAATCCTACGAGCAGTACTTC
len: 16; d_gene: .; abundance: .; v_gene: TRBV7-2; j_gene: TRBJ2-7; CDR3aa: CASSLVATGSVYEQYF; CDR3nt: TGTGCCAGCAGCTTAGTGGCAACAGGGTCGGTGTACGAGCAGTACTTC
len: 14; d_gene: TRBD2; abundance: .; v_gene: TRBV7-3; j_gene: TRBJ2-3; CDR3aa: CASSPRGSTDTQYF; CDR3nt: TGTGCCAGCAGCCCGCGGGGGAGCACAGATACGCAGTATTTT
len: 15; d_gene: TRBD1; abundance: .; v_gene: TRBV23-1; j_gene: TRBJ2-3; CDR3aa: CASKGQGRNTDTQYF; CDR3nt: TGCGCCAGCAAAGGACAGGGGCGGAACACAGATACGCAGTATTTT
len: 14; d_gene: TRBD2; abundance: .; v_gene: TRBV27; j_gene: TRBJ2-7; CDR3aa: CASRGWGGDYEQYF; CDR3nt: TGTGCCAGCAGGGGCTGGGGAGGGGACTACGAGCAGTACTTC
len: 17; d_gene: .; abundance: .; v_gene: TRBV7-9; j_gene: TRBJ1-5; CDR3aa: CASSLISSAGLSQPQHF; CDR3nt: TGTGCCAGCAGCTTAATCTCCTCAGCGGGTCTGAGTCAGCCCCAGCATTTT
len: 14; d_gene: .; abundance: .; v_gene: TRBV7-8; j_gene: TRBJ2-3; CDR3aa: CASSLSGIADTQYF; CDR3nt: TGTGCCAGCAGCTTATCGGGTATCGCAGATACGCAGTATTTT
len: 15; d_gene: .; abundance: .; v_gene: TRBV5-4; j_gene: TRBJ2-7; CDR3aa: CASSLDRDGGDEQYF; CDR3nt: TGTGCCAGCAGCTTGGACCGGGACGGCGGCGACGAGCAGTACTTC
len: 14; d_gene: .; abundance: .; v_gene: TRBV5-1; j_gene: TRBJ2-1; CDR3aa: CASAGTPTRYEQFF; CDR3nt: TGCGCCAGCGCGGGAACCCCGACACGGTATGAGCAGTTCTTC
len: 16; d_gene: .; abundance: .; v_gene: TRBV7-8; j_gene: TRBJ1-5; CDR3aa: CASSRLGTAGGQPQHF; CDR3nt: TGTGCCAGCAGCAGGCTGGGCACAGCGGGGGGCCAGCCCCAGCATTTT
len: 15; d_gene: .; abundance: .; v_gene: TRBV4-2; j_gene: TRBJ1-1; CDR3aa: CASSQDKGWRTEAFF; CDR3nt: TGTGCCAGCAGCCAAGATAAGGGCTGGCGGACTGAAGCTTTCTTT
len: 13; d_gene: .; abundance: .; v_gene: TRBV5-1; j_gene: TRBJ2-7; CDR3aa: CASKRAEKYEQYF; CDR3nt: TGCGCCAGCAAGCGGGCAGAGAAATACGAGCAGTACTTC
len: 16; d_gene: .; abundance: .; v_gene: TRBV7-8; j_gene: TRBJ1-6; CDR3aa: CASSLAGGAYNSPLHF; CDR3nt: TGTGCCAGCAGCTTAGCGGGCGGTGCCTATAATTCACCCCTCCACTTT
len: 12; d_gene: .; abundance: .; v_gene: TRBV30; j_gene: TRBJ2-7; CDR3aa: CAWTGSSYEQYF; CDR3nt: TGTGCCTGGACCGGCAGCTCCTACGAGCAGTACTTC